The text below deals with one TCR beta chain. This entry comes from a study of blood T cell repertoires in COVID-19. The CDR3 is 16 residues long. Per the germline V gene, CDR1 is GTSNPN and CDR2 is SVGIG (reference sequence). The V and J ends lost 3 bases and 5 bases, in that order; junction bases with no gene match: 10. Generated by immunoSEQ multiplex PCR, the TCRdb table keeps only in-frame clones and is missing some. The profile shows more than 250,000 clones, about 89% of them singletons. This TCR was sampled from a woman aged 30 to 39 who had recovered from COVID-19. Specimen: PBMCs or T cells enriched from blood (not recorded which). The chain carries TRBV30 and TRBJ1-6; 7 bases fit TRBD1. The CDR3 DNA reads as TGTGCCTGGAGGTCCGGACAGGCTTGGAATAATTCACCCCTCCACTTT. Translating it yields CAWRSGQAWNNSPLHF.